Following are 13 T cell receptor beta chains from one sample sequenced in a study of PD-1 blockade in classical Hodgkin lymphoma. Using immunoSEQ multiplex PCR, the repertoire was profiled, and TCRdb retains in-frame clones only, with some absent. Here the sample spans some 21,000 clones, about 94% being singletons. Time point here: newly diagnosed, previously untreated cHL patient sample. Sequencing was carried out using peripheral blood mononuclear cells (PBMCs). These receptors were taken from a human donor with classical Hodgkin lymphoma.

J is TRBJ2-2 and V is TRBV29-1; 7 bases map to TRBD1. CDR1 SQVTM and CDR2 ANQGSEA come from the germline V gene. The CDR3 extends over 18 amino acids. V lost 6 bases, J lost 5 bases, and 21 bases stayed unmatched. The DNA of the CDR3 is TGCAGCGTAAGACAGGGTCGTCGTGGAAGCAGACAGACCGGGGAGCTGTTTTTT. This codes for CSVRQGRRGSRQTGELFF.

The chain links TRBV18 to TRBJ2-3; D is uncertain. CDR1 and CDR2 from the germline V gene are KGHSH and LQKENI. The CDR3 spans 13 residues. Trimming left V 0 bases short and J 1 base short, with 2 bases between. CDR3 nucleotides: TGTGCCAGCTCACCACCAGGCACAGATACGCAGTATTTT. Encoded protein: CASSPPGTDTQYF.

The V gene is TRBV18, the J gene TRBJ1-5; weak D call: TRBD1 (5 bases). Between the trimmed V and J ends, which lost 3 bases and 3 bases, there was a span of 9 bases. Germline V lookup: CDR1 KGHSH, CDR2 LQKENI. The CDR3 runs to 14 residues. CDR3 nucleotides: TGTGCCAGCTCACCCCAGGGAAACAATCAGCCCCAGCATTTT. This codes for CASSPQGNNQPQHF.

The J gene is TRBJ1-1, the V gene TRBV7-2; tentatively, D is TRBD1 (5 bases). Germline CDR1 reads SGHTA; CDR2 reads FQGNSA. CDR3 length: 15 amino acids. V lost 3 bases to trimming and J lost 3 bases, with 14 bases between them. The CDR3 DNA is TGTGCCAGCAGCTTGGACATGGCAAGGGACACTGAAGCTTTCTTT. Amino acid sequence: CASSLDMARDTEAFF.

Of note for this clone: One junction end does not reproduce the germline sequence, and a read error may be involved. The genes are TRBV2 and TRBJ1-2; 8 bases align to TRBD1. Looked up from germline, CDR1 is SNHLY and CDR2 is FYNNEI. The CDR3 runs 17 residues. For the CDR3, the DNA is TGTGCCGGCAGTGAAGCCTTCCCGGACAGGGCTTTCTATGGCTACACCTTC. It yields the protein CAGSEAFPDRAFYGYTF.

CDR3 bases: TGCGCCAGCAGCTTGGAGGCCAGGTCCACGGGCTACACCTTC. This sequence encodes CASSLEARSTGYTF. This sequence joins TRBV5-1 and TRBJ1-2, with unresolved D. The CDR3 has 14 amino acids. The germline V gene has CDR1 SGHRS and CDR2 YFSETQ. The V end lost 0 bases, the J end lost 8 bases, and 14 bases lay between the germline ends.

The chain joins TRBV9 to TRBJ2-3, with 9 nucleotides matching TRBD1. This CDR3 contains 13 residues. Germline V gene sequence: CDR1 SGDLS, CDR2 YYNGEE. V was clipped by 3 bases and J by 6 bases; unmatched bases: 2. CDR3: CASSATGGDTQYF. CDR3 bases: TGTGCCAGCAGCGCCACAGGGGGCGATACGCAGTATTTT.

The chain combines TRBV27 with TRBJ1-2; TRBD1 matches 8 bases. The CDR3 is 15 residues long. J was trimmed by 4 bases and V by 5 bases; bases with no gene match: 9. Germline-derived CDR1 and CDR2 are MNHEY and SMNVEV (reference sequence). The CDR3 is CASSPRRGQGYGYTF. Here the CDR3 DNA reads TGTGCCAGCAGTCCCCGGCGTGGACAGGGCTATGGCTACACCTTC.

The chain links TRBV2 to TRBJ2-1; D call uncertain. V was trimmed by 6 bases and J by 4 bases, leaving 4 bases between them. The CDR3 covers 11 residues. Germline loops: CDR1 SNHLY, CDR2 FYNNEI. The CDR3 DNA reads as TGTGCCAGCAGGATGTACAATGAGCAGTTCTTC. Translating gives CASRMYNEQFF.

The chain carries TRBV6-6 and TRBJ2-4; tentative D call: TRBD1 (5 bases). CDR3 length equals 14 residues. Per the germline V gene, CDR1 is MNHNY and CDR2 is SVGAGI (reference sequence). V was shortened by 2 bases and J by 8 bases, with 13 bases between the two germline ends. The CDR3 nucleotides are TGTGCCAGCAGTTACGTAGTCAGGGCGGACATTCAGTACTTC. Its protein is CASSYVVRADIQYF.

The chain joins TRBV4-1 to TRBJ1-2, with D hard to call. The CDR3 is 14 amino acids. Trimming removed 6 bases from V and 6 bases from J, with 17 bases in between. Germline CDR1 reads MGHRA; CDR2 reads YSYEKL. CDR3 protein: CASRPTVLQHGYTF. The CDR3 nucleotides read TGCGCCAGCAGGCCTACCGTATTGCAACATGGCTACACCTTC.

The chain is built from TRBV2 and TRBJ2-5; TRBD1 might be the D (6 bases). Germline CDR1 is SNHLY and CDR2 is FYNNEI. The CDR3 has 15 amino acids. With 4 bases removed from V and 5 bases from J, the gap between germline ends came to 17 bases. CDR3 bases: TGTGCCAGCAGTGTCCCGGACCCGAGGGGGGAGACCCAGTACTTC. Amino acids: CASSVPDPRGETQYF.

The chain couples TRBV28 to TRBJ1-1; tentatively, D is TRBD1 (6 bases). The CDR3 totals 15 residues. CDR1 and CDR2 (germline): MDHEN, SYDVKM. The V end lost 5 bases, the J end lost 0 bases, and 13 bases lay between the germline ends. In DNA form, the CDR3 reads TGTGCCAGCAGTCCGCTGGACAGTGTGAACACTGAAGCTTTCTTT. This gives the protein CASSPLDSVNTEAFF.